The clone carrying this T cell receptor (beta chain) was recorded a few times. Method: immunoSEQ multiplex PCR; TCRdb's copy keeps in-frame clones and lacks some. The table lists approximately 61,000 clones, roughly 80% of them singletons. The sample originates from a study of blood T cell repertoires in COVID-19. CDR3 length: 13 residues. Germline V lookup: CDR1 SNHLY, CDR2 FYNNEI. Trimming cost V 6 bases and J 2 bases, with 8 bases left between them. The rearrangement uses TRBV2 and TRBJ1-5; D perhaps matches TRBD1 (6 bases). The source of this sequence is a man aged 50 to 59 with COVID-19, enrolled during active disease. The sequenced sample consisted of peripheral blood. CDR3 sequence (DNA): TGTGCCAGCAGCTCAGGGGGCAATCAGCCCCAGCATTTT. Protein sequence: CASSSGGNQPQHF.